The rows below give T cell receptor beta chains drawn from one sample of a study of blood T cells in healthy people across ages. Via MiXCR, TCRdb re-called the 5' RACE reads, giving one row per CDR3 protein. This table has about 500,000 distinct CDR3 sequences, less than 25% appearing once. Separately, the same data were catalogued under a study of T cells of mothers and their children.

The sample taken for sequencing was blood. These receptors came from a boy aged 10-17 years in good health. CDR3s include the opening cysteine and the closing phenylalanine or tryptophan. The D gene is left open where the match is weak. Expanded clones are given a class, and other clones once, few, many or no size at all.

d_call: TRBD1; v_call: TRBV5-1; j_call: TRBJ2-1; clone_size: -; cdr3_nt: TGCGCCAGCAGCGCCGCCGGGACAGGGGGTGTAAATGAGCAGTTCTTC; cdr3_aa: CASSAAGTGGVNEQFF
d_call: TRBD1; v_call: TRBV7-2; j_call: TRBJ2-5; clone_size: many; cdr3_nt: TGTGCCAGCAGCTTGAACAGGGGAGAGACCCAGTACTTC; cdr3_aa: CASSLNRGETQYF
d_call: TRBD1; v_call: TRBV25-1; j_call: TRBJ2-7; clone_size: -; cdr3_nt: TGTGCCAGCAGTGACCTCCGGGACAGCCGCTACGAGCAGTACTTC; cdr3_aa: CASSDLRDSRYEQYF
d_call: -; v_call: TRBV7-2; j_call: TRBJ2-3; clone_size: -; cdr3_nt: TGTGCCAGCAGCACCTCCAGGGATACGCAGTGTTTT; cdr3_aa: CASSTSRDTQCF
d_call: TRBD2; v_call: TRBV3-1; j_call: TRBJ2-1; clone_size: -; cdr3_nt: TGTGCCAGCAGCCCACGACTAGCGGGAGACAATGAGCAGTTCTTC; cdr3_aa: CASSPRLAGDNEQFF
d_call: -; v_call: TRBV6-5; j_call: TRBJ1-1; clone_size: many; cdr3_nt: TGTGCCAGCAGTCCTAATGTCGGCACTGAAGCTTTCTTT; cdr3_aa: CASSPNVGTEAFF
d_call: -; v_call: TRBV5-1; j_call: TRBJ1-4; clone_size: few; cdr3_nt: TGCGCCAGCAGCTTGTCAGGGGAGGGTGAAAAACTGTTTTTT; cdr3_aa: CASSLSGEGEKLFF
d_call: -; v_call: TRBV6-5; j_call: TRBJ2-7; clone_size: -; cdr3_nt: TGTGCCAGCAGCTCGAACCCAAGGGTCTACGAGCAGTACTTC; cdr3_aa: CASSSNPRVYEQYF
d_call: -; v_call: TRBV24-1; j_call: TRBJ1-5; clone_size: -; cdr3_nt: TGTGCCACCAAGGACAGATGGGGCAATCAGCCCCAGCATTTT; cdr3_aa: CATKDRWGNQPQHF
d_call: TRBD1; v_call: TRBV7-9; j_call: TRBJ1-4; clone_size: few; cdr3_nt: TGTGCCAGCAGCCCCTTGTCGGGACAGGTGAATGAAAAACTGTTTTTT; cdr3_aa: CASSPLSGQVNEKLFF
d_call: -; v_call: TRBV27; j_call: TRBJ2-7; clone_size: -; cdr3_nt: TGTGCCAGCAGTTCGATTACTGGCGGCTCCTACGAGCAGTACTTC; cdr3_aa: CASSSITGGSYEQYF
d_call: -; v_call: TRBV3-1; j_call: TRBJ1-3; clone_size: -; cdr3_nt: TGTGCCAGCGTAAATAGCAGGGTCGCCTCTGGAAACACCATATATTTT; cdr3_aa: CASVNSRVASGNTIYF
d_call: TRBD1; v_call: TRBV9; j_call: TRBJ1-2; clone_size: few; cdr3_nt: TGTGCCAGCAGCGAGGGCCCCCGGTCGTACAGGGGAGACTATGGCTACACCTTC; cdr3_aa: CASSEGPRSYRGDYGYTF
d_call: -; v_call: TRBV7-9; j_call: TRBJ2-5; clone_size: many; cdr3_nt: TGTGCCAGCAGCCCCACCCTGCCGACGTCTCAAGAGACCCAGTACTTC; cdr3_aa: CASSPTLPTSQETQYF
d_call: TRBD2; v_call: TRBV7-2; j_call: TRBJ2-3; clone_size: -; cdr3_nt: TGTGCCAGCAGCTCAGGACTAGCGGGGGGCGGGCGGGATACGCAGTATTTT; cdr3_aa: CASSSGLAGGGRDTQYF
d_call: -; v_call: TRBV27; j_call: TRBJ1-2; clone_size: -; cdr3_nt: TGTGCCAGCAGTACATCGACAGGATCTAACTATGGCTACACCTTC; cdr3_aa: CASSTSTGSNYGYTF
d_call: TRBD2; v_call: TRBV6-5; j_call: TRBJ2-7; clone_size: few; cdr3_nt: TGTGCCAGCAGTTACGAGACTAGCGGGAGGGACGAGCAGTACTTC; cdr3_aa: CASSYETSGRDEQYF
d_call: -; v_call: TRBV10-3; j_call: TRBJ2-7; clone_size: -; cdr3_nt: TGTGTCATCAGTGGGTTGGGGGCTGACGAGCAGTACTTC; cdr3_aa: CVISGLGADEQYF
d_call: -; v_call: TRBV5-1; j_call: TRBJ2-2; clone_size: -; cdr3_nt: TGCGCCAGCAGCGGCAGGGCTAGCACCGGGGAGCTGTTTTTT; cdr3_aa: CASSGRASTGELFF
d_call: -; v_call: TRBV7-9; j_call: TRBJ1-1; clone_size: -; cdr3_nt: TGTGCCAGCAGCTCAGGCCCTAAAACCGGGATCGATGAAGCTTTCTTT; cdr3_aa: CASSSGPKTGIDEAFF
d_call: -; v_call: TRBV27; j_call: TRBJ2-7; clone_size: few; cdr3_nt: TGTGCCAGCGACCCTCCGGGACATTCCTACGAGCAGTACTTC; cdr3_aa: CASDPPGHSYEQYF
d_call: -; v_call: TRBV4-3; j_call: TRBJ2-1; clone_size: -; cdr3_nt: TGCGCCAGCAGTGCCGGGACGGCAACCTACAATGAGCAGTTCTTC; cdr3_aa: CASSAGTATYNEQFF
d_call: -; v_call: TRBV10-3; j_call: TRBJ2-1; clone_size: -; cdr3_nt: TGTGCCATCAGTGCCCAGGGAAGCTCCTACAATGAGCAGTTCTTC; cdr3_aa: CAISAQGSSYNEQFF
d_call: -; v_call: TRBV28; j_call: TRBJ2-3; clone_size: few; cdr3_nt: TGTGCCAGCAGTACCGCGCGGATCACAGATACGCAGTATTTT; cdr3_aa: CASSTARITDTQYF
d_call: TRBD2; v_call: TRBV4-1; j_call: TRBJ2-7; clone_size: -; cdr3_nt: TGCGCCAGCAGCCTCGAACTAGCGGGACCATTCTCCTACGAGCAGTACTTC; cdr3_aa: CASSLELAGPFSYEQYF
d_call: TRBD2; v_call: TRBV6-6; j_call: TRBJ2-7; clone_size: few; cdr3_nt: TGTGCCAGCAGTTACGGCGGGGGGGCATTCTACGAGCAGTACTTC; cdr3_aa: CASSYGGGAFYEQYF
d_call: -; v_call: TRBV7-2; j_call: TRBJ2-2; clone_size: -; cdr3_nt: TGTGCCAGCAGCACAACCCCCCCAGTACCCGGGGAGCTGTTTTTT; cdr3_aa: CASSTTPPVPGELFF
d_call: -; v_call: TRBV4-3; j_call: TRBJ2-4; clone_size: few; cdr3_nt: TGCGCCAGCAGCCAGCAATCGCAGAGGGCTGCCAAAAACATTCAGTACTTC; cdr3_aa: CASSQQSQRAAKNIQYF
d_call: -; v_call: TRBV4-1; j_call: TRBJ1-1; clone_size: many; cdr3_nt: TGCGCCAGCAGCCAAGGACAGCCGAACACTGAAGCTTTCTTT; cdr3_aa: CASSQGQPNTEAFF
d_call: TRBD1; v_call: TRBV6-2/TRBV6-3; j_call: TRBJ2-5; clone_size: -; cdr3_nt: TGTGCCAGCAGTTACGGGGGGACAGGTCAAGAGACCCAGTACTTC; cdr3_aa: CASSYGGTGQETQYF
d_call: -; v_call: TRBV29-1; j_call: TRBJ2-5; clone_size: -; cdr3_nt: TGCAGCGTAATAAAAAGTGCCCAAGAGACCCAGTACTTC; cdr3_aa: CSVIKSAQETQYF
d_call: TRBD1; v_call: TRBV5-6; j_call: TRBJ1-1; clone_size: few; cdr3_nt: TGTGCCAGCAGCTCCGGGACAGGGGTGAACACTGAAGCTTTCTTT; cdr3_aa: CASSSGTGVNTEAFF
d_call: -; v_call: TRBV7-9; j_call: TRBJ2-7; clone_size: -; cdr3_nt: TGTGCCAGCAGCTTACTCATCTTAGGACAGTCCTACGAGCAGTACTTC; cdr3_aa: CASSLLILGQSYEQYF
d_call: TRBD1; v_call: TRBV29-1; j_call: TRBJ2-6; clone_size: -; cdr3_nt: TGCAGCGTCGAGCTGGACAGGGAGGAAGCTGGGGCCAACGTCCTGACTTTC; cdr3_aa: CSVELDREEAGANVLTF
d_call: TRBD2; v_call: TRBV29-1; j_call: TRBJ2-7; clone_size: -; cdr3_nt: TGCAGCGTTGGGACTAGCGGGGGGCCGACGTACTTC; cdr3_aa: CSVGTSGGPTYF
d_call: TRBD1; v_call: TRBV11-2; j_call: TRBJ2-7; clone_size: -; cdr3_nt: TGTGCCAGCAGCCTTCAACAGGGGGTGAGATCCTACGAGCAGTACTTC; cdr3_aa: CASSLQQGVRSYEQYF